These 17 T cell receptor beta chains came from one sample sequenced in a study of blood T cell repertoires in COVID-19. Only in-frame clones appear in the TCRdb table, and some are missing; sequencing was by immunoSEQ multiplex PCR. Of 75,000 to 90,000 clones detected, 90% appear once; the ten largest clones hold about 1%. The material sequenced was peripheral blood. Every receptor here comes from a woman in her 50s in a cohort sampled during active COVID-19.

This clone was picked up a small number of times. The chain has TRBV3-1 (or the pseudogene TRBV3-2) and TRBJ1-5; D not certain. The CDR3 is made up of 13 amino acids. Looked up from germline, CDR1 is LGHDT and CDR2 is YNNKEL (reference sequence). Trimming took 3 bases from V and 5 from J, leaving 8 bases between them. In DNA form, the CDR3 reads TGTGCCAGCAGCCAGCAGGCTGATCAGCCCCAGCATTTT. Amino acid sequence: CASSQQADQPQHF.

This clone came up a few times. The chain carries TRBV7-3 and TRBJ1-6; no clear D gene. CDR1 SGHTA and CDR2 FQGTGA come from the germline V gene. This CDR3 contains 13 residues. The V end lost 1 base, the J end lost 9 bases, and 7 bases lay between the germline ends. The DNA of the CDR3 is TGTGCCAGCAGCTTAAATTCGGGTTCACCCCTCCACTTT. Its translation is CASSLNSGSPLHF.

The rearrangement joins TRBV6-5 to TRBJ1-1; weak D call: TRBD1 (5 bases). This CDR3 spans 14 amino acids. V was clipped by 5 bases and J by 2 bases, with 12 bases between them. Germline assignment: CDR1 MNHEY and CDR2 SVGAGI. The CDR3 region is CASSTQDHNTEAFF. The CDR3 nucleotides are TGTGCCAGCAGTACACAGGACCATAACACTGAAGCTTTCTTT.

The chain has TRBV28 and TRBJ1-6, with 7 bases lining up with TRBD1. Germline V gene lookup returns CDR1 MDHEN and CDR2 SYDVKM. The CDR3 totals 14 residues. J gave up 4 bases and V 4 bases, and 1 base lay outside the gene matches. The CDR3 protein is CASSSTGYNSPLHF. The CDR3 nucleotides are TGTGCCAGCAGTTCGACAGGGTATAATTCACCCCTCCACTTT.

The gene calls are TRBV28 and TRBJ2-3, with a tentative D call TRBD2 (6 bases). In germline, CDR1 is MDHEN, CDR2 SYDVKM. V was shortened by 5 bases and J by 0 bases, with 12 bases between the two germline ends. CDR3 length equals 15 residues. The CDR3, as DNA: TGTGCCAGCAGTCTAGCGATCCCCAGCACAGATACGCAGTATTTT. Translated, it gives CASSLAIPSTDTQYF.

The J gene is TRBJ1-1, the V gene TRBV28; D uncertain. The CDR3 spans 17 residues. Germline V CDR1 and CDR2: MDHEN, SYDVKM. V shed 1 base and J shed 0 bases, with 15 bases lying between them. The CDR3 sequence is CASSLYKSYSMNTEAFF. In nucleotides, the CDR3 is TGTGCCAGCAGTTTATATAAGAGTTACTCCATGAACACTGAAGCTTTCTTT.

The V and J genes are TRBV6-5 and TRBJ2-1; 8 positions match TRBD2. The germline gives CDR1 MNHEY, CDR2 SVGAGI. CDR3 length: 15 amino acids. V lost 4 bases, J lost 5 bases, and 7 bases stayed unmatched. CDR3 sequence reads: CASSWTSTLNNEQFF. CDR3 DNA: TGTGCCAGCAGTTGGACTAGCACCCTTAACAATGAGCAGTTCTTC.

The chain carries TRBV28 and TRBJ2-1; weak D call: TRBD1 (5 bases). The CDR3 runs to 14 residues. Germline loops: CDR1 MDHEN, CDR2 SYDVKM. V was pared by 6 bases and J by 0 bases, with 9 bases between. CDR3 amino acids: CASRVTGSYNEQFF. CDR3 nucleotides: TGTGCCAGCAGAGTAACAGGCTCCTACAATGAGCAGTTCTTC.

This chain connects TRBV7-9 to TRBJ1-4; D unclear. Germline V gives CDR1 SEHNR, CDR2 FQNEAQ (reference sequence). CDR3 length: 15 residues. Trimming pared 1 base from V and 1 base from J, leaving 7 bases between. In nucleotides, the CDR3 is TGTGCCAGCAGCTTAGACCGGGGAACTAATGAAAAACTGTTTTTT. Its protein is CASSLDRGTNEKLFF.

The DNA of the CDR3 is TGTGCCTGGGGACAGGGGGGAAACACCATATATTTT. Translating it yields CAWGQGGNTIYF. The chain links TRBV30 to TRBJ1-3; the match to TRBD1 covers 9 bases. The V segment lost 5 bases and the J segment 4 bases; nucleotides outside the gene matches: 0. CDR3 length equals 12 residues. Germline values: CDR1 GTSNPN, CDR2 SVGIG (reference sequence).

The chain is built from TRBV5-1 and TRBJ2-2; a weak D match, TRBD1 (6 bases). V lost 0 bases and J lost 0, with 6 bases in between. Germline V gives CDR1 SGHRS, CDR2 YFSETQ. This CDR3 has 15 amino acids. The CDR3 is CASSLDRANTGELFF. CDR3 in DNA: TGCGCCAGCAGCTTGGACAGGGCGAACACCGGGGAGCTGTTTTTT.

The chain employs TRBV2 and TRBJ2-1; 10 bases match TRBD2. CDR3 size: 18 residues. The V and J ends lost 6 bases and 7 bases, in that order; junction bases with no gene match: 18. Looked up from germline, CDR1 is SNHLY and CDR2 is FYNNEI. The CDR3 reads CASRREASGSGLGNEQFF. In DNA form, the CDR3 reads TGTGCCAGCAGGAGGGAGGCTAGCGGGAGTGGACTGGGAAATGAGCAGTTCTTC.

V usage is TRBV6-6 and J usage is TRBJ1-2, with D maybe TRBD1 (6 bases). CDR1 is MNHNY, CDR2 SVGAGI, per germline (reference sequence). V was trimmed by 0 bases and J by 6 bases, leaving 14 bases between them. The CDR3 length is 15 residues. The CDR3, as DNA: TGTGCCAGCAGTTACTCTACAGGGAAGAAGGATGGCTACACCTTC. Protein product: CASSYSTGKKDGYTF.

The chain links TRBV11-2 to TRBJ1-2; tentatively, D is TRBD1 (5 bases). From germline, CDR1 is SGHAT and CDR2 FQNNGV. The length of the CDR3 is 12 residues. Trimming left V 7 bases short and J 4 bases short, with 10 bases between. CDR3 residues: CASTLDSYGYTF. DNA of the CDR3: TGTGCCAGCACCCTAGACAGCTATGGCTACACCTTC.

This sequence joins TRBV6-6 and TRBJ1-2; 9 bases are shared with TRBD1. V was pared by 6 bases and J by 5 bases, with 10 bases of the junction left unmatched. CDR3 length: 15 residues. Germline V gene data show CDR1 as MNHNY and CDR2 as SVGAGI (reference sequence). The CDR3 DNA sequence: TGTGCCAGCAGCAGCCGGGACAGGGTCTTTTATGGCTACACCTTC. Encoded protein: CASSSRDRVFYGYTF.

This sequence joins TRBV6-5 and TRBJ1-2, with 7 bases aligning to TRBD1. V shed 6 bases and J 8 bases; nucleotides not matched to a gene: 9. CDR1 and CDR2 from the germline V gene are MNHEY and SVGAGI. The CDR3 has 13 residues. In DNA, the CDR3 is TGTGCCAGCAGCTCCCGACAGGGAAACGGCTACACCTTC. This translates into CASSSRQGNGYTF.

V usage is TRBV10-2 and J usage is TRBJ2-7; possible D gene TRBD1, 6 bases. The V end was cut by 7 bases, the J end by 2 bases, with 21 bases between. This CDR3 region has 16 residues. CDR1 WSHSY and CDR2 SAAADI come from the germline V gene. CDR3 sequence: CASTQIQGPGPYEQYF. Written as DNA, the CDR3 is TGCGCCAGCACTCAAATACAGGGCCCGGGCCCCTACGAGCAGTACTTC.